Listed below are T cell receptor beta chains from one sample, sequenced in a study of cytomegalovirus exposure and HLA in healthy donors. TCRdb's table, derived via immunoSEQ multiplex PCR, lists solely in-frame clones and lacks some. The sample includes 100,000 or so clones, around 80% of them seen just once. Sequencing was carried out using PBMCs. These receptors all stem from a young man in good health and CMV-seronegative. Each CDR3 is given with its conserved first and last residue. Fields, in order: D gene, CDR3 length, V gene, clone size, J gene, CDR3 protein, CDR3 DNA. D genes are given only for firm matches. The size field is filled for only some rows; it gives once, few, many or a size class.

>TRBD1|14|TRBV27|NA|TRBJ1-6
CATGGTGTNSPLHF
TGTGCCACAGGGGGGACAGGGACTAATTCACCCCTCCACTTT
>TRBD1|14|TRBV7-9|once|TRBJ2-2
CASSPGTGTGELFF
TGTGCCAGCAGCCCAGGGACAGGCACCGGGGAGCTGTTTTTT
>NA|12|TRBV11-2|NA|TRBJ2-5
CASSSPEETQYF
TGTGCCAGCAGCTCCCCGGAGGAGACCCAGTACTTC
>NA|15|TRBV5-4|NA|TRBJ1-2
CASSLSTGYYYGYTF
TGTGCCAGCAGCTTGAGCACCGGGTACTACTATGGCTACACCTTC
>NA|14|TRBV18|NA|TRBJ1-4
CASSPPGSLEKLFF
TGTGCCAGCTCACCACCCGGGTCGTTAGAAAAACTGTTTTTT
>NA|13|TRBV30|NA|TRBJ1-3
CAWTTDTGNTIYF
TGTGCCTGGACTACGGACACGGGAAACACCATATATTTT
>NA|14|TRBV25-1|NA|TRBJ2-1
CASLYCPQENEQFF
TGTGCCAGCTTGTACTGCCCTCAAGAGAATGAGCAGTTCTTC
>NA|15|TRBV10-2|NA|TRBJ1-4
CASSEMGQGNEKLFF
TGCGCCAGCAGTGAGATGGGGCAGGGAAATGAAAAACTGTTTTTT
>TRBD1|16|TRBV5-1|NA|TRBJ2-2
CASSLSQGRNTGELFF
TGCGCCAGCAGCTTGTCACAGGGGAGGAACACCGGGGAGCTGTTTTTT
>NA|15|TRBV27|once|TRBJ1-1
CASRKRTEMNTEAFF
TGTGCCAGCAGGAAAAGAACAGAAATGAACACTGAAGCTTTCTTT
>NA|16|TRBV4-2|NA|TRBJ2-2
CASSQGRGGAFGELFF
TGTGCCAGCAGCCAAGGTCGAGGGGGGGCCTTCGGGGAGCTGTTTTTT
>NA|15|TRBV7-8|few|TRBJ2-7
CASTPTSGQGGEQYF
TGTGCCAGCACCCCCACGTCCGGGCAGGGGGGCGAGCAGTACTTC
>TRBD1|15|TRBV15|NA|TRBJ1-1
CATSRVGTGGTEAFF
TGTGCCACCAGCCGAGTAGGGACAGGGGGCACTGAAGCTTTCTTT
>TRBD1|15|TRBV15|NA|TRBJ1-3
CATSGTGGLENTIYF
TGTGCCACCAGCGGTACAGGGGGCCTAGAAAACACCATATATTTT
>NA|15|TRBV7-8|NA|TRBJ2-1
CASTPMTVSYNEQFF
TGTGCCAGCACCCCCATGACAGTCTCCTACAATGAGCAGTTCTTC
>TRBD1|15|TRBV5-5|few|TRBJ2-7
CASSPGTGDDYEQYF
TGTGCCAGCAGCCCCGGGACAGGGGATGACTACGAGCAGTACTTC
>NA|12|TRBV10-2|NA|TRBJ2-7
CASSEGAYEQYF
TGCGCCAGCAGTGAGGGAGCCTACGAGCAGTACTTC
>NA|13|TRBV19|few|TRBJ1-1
CASSIQGRTEAFF
TGTGCCAGTAGTATACAGGGAAGGACTGAAGCTTTCTTT
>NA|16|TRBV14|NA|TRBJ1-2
CASSQLRGGTNYGYTF
TGTGCCAGCAGCCAACTTAGGGGGGGCACTAACTATGGCTACACCTTC
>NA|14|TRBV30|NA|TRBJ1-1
CAWALLQGGGEAFF
TGTGCCTGGGCGCTCCTACAGGGTGGGGGTGAAGCTTTCTTT
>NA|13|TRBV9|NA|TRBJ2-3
CASTRVIPDTQYF
TGTGCCAGCACTCGGGTAATCCCAGATACGCAGTATTTT
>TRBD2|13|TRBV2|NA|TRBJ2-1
CASTPRGEEEQFF
TGTGCCAGCACTCCGCGGGGGGAGGAAGAGCAGTTCTTC
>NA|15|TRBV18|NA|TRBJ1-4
CAGSPRRVEGEKLFF
TGTGCCGGCTCACCTCGCCGGGTAGAGGGTGAAAAACTGTTTTTT
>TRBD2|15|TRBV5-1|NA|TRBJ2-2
CASSLTSGGAGELFF
TGCGCCAGCAGCTTGACTAGCGGCGGCGCCGGGGAGCTGTTTTTT
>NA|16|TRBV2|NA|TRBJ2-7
CASSVGSPRSSYEQYF
TGTGCCAGCAGTGTGGGGAGCCCCAGGAGCTCCTACGAGCAGTACTTC
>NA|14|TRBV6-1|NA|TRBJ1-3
CASTEHLSGNTIYF
TGTGCCAGCACCGAGCACCTCTCTGGAAACACCATATATTTT
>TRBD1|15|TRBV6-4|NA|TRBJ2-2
CASSDKGQGAGELFF
TGTGCCAGCAGTGATAAAGGGCAGGGGGCCGGGGAGCTGTTTTTT
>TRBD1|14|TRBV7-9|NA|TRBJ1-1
CASSSGAGGPEAFF
TGTGCCAGCAGCTCGGGGGCAGGGGGACCTGAAGCTTTCTTT
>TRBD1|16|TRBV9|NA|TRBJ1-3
CASSPSPGQGGNTIYF
TGTGCCAGCAGCCCTAGCCCGGGACAGGGGGGAAACACCATATATTTT
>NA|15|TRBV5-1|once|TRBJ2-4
CASSFGWGERNIQYF
TGCGCCAGCAGCTTCGGCTGGGGAGAGAGGAACATTCAGTACTTC
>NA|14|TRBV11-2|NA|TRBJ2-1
CASSLSGTYNEQFF
TGTGCCAGCAGCTTATCAGGTACCTACAATGAGCAGTTCTTC
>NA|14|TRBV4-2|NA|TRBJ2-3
CASSQEQILDTQYF
TGTGCCAGCAGCCAGGAACAGATATTAGATACGCAGTATTTT
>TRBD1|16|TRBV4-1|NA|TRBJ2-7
CASSQIGGQGAYEQYF
TGCGCCAGCAGCCAGATAGGAGGACAGGGGGCCTACGAGCAGTACTTC